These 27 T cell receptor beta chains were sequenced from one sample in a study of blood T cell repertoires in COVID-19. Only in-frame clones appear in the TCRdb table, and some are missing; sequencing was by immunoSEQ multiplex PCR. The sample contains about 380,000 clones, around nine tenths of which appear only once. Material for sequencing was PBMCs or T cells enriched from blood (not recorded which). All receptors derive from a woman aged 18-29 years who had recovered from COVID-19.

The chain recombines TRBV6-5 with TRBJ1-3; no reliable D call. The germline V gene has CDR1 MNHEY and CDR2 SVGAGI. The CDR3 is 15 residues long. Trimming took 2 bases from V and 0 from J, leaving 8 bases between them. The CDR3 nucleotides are TGTGCCAGCAGTTACGTCGGGAGCTCTGGAAACACCATATATTTT. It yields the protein CASSYVGSSGNTIYF.

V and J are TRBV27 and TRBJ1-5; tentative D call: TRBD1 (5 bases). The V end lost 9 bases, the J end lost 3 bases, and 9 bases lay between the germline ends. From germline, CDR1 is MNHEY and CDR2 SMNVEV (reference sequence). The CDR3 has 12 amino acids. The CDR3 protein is CASRQLNQPQHF. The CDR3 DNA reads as TGTGCCAGTCGACAGCTCAATCAGCCCCAGCATTTT.

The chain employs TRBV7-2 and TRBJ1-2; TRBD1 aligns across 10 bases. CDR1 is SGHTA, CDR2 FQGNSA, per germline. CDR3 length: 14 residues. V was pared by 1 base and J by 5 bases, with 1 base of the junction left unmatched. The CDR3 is CASSLGQGAYGYTF. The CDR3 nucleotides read TGTGCCAGCAGCTTAGGACAGGGGGCTTATGGCTACACCTTC.

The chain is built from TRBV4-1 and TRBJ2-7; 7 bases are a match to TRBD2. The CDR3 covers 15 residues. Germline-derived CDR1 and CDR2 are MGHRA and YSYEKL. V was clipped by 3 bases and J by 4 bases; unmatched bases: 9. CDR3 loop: CASSHGWEGNYEQYF. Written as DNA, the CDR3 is TGCGCCAGCAGCCATGGTTGGGAGGGGAATTACGAGCAGTACTTC.

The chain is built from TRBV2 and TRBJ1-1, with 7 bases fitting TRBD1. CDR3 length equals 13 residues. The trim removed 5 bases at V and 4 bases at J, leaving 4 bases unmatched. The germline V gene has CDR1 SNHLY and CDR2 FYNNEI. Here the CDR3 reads CASSTDRVTEAFF. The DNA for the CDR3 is TGTGCCAGCAGTACCGACAGGGTCACTGAAGCTTTCTTT. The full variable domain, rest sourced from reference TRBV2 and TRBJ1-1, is EPEVTQTPSHQVTQMGQEVILRCVPISNHLYFYWYRQILGQKVEFLVSFYNNEISEKSEIFDDQFSVERPDGSNFTLKIRSTKLEDSAMYFCASSTDRVTEAFFGQGTRLTVV.

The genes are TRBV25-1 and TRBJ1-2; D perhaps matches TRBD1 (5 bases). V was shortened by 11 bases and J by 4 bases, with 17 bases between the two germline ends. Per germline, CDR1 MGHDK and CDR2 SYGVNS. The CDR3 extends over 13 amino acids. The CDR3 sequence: CAGPPGKSYGYTF. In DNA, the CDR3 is TGTGCCGGGCCCCCAGGGAAGAGCTATGGCTACACCTTC.

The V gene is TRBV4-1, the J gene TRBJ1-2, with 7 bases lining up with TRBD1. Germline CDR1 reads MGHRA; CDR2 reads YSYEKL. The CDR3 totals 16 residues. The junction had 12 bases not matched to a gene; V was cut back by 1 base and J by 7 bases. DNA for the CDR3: TGCGCCAGCAGCCAAGCCCGGGCAGGGGGGTCGCGTGGCTACACCTTC. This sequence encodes CASSQARAGGSRGYTF.

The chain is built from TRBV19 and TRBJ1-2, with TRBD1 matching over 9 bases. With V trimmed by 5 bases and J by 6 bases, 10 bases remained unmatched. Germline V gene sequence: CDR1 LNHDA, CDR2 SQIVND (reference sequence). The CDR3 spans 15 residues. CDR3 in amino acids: CASSLDTGGFDGYTF. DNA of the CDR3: TGTGCCAGTAGTCTCGACACAGGGGGCTTCGATGGCTACACCTTC.

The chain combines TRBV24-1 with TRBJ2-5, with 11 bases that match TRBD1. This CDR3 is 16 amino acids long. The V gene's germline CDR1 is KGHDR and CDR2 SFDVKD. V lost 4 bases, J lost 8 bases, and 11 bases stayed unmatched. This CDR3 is CATSDPGQGAKDTQYF. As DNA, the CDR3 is TGTGCCACCAGTGACCCCGGACAGGGGGCTAAGGACACCCAGTACTTC.

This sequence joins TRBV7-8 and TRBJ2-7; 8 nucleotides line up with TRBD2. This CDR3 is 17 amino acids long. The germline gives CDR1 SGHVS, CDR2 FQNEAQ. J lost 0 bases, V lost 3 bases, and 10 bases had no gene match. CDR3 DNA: TGTGCCAGCAGCTTCCGAAGGGCTAGCGGGTCCTCCTACGAGCAGTACTTC. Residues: CASSFRRASGSSYEQYF.

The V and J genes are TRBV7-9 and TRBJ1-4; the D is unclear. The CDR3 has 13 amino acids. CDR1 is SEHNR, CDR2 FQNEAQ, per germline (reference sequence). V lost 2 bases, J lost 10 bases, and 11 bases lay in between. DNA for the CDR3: TGTGCCAGCAGCTTACCGGAGCTGGCAAAACTGTTTTTT. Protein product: CASSLPELAKLFF.

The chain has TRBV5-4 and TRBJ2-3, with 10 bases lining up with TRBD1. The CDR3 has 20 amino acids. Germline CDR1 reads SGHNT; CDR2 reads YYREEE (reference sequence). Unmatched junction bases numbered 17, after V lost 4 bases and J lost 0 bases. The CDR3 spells CASSPRFRDRGVNSTDTQYF. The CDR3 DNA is TGTGCCAGCAGCCCGCGTTTCCGGGACAGGGGCGTTAATAGCACAGATACGCAGTATTTT.

The CDR3: CASSSHRATNEKLFF. CDR3 in DNA: TGTGCCAGCAGCTCGCACAGAGCAACTAATGAAAAACTGTTTTTT. The chain joins TRBV7-9 to TRBJ1-4; D is ambiguous. This CDR3 has 15 amino acids. V was clipped by 4 bases and J by 0 bases, with 9 bases between them. The germline gives CDR1 SEHNR, CDR2 FQNEAQ (reference sequence).

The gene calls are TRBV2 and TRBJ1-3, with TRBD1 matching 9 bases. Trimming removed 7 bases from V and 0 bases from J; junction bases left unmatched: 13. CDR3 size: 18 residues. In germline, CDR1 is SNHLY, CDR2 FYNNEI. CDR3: CASKPGTGTIFSGNTIYF. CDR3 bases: TGTGCCAGCAAACCGGGGACAGGGACCATCTTCTCTGGAAACACCATATATTTT.

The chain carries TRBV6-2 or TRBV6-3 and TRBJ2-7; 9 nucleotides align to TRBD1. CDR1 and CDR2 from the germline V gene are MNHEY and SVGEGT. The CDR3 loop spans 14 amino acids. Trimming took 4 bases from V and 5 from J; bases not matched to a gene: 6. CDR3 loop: CASSSGTGSHEQYF. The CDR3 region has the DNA TGTGCCAGCAGTTCCGGGACAGGGAGCCACGAGCAGTACTTC.

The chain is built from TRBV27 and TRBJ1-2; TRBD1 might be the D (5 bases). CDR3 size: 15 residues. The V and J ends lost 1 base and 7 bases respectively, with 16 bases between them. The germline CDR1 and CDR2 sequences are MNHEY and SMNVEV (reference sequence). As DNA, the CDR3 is TGTGCCAGCAGTTTATTACGGGAGGCAGGGTCTGGCTACACCTTC. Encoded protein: CASSLLREAGSGYTF.

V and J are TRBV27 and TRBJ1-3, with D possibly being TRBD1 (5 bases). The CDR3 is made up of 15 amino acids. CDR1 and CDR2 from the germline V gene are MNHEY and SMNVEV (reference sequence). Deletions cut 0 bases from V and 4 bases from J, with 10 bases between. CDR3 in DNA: TGTGCCAGCAGTTTATCATGGGGGGAAGGAAACACCATATATTTT. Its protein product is CASSLSWGEGNTIYF.

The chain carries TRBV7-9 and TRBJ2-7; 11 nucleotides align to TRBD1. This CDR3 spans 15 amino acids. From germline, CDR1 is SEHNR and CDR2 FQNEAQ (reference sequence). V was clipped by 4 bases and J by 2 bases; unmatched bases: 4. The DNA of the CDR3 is TGTGCCAGCAGCTGGCCGGGACAGGGGGCCTACGAGCAGTACTTC. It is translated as CASSWPGQGAYEQYF.

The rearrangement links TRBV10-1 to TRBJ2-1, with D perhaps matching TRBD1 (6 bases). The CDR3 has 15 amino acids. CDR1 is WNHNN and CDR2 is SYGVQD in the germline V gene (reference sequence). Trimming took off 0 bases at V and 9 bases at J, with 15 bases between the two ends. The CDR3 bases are TGCGCCAGCAGTGAGTCGCAGGGGAAGGGAACTGAGCAGTTCTTC. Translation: CASSESQGKGTEQFF.

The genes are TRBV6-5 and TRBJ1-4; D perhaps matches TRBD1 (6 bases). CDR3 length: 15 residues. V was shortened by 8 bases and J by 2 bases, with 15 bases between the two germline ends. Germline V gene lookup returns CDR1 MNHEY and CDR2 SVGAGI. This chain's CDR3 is CASRGGQGTNEKLFF. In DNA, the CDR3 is TGTGCCAGCCGGGGGGGCCAGGGCACTAATGAAAAACTGTTTTTT.

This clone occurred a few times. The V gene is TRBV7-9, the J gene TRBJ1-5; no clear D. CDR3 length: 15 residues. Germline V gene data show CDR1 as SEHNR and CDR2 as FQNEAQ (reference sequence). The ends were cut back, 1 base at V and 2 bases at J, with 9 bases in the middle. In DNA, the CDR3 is TGTGCCAGCAGCTTAGGCGGTACGGGCAATCAGCCCCAGCATTTT. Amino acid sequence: CASSLGGTGNQPQHF. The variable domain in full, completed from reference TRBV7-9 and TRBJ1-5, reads DTGVSQNPRHKITKRGQNVTFRCDPISEHNRLYWYRQTLGQGPEFLTYFQNEAQLEKSRLLSDRFSAERPKGSFSTLEIQRTEQGDSAMYLCASSLGGTGNQPQHFGDGTRLSIL.

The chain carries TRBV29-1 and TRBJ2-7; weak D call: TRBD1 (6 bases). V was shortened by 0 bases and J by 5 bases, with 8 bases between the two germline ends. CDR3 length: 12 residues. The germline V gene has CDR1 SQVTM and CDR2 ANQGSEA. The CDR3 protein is CSVEDYRDEQYF. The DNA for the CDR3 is TGCAGCGTTGAAGATTACAGGGACGAGCAGTACTTC.

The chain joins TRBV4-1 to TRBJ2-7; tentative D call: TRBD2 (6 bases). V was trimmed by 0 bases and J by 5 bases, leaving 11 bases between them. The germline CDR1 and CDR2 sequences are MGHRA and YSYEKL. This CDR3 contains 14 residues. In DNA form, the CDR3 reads TGCGCCAGCAGCCAAGAGGAGGGGTGGGACGAGCAGTACTTC. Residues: CASSQEEGWDEQYF.

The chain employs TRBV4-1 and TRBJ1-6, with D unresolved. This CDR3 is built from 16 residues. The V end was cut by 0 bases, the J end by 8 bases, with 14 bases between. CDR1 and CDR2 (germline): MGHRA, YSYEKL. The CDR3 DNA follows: TGCGCCAGCAGCCAAGAACTCCTACTGCCCCATTCACCCCTCCACTTT. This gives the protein CASSQELLLPHSPLHF.

CDR3: CASSFNRDLNTEAFF. CDR3 coding DNA: TGTGCCAGCAGCTTCAACAGGGATTTGAACACTGAAGCTTTCTTT. The chain employs TRBV7-8 and TRBJ1-1, with a possible D match to TRBD1 (6 bases). This CDR3 is 15 amino acids long. V was pared by 3 bases and J by 0 bases, with 11 bases between. The germline CDR1 and CDR2 sequences are SGHVS and FQNEAQ.

The CDR3 is CASSTGLAQYEQYF. The DNA of the CDR3 is TGTGCCAGCAGCACGGGACTAGCGCAATACGAGCAGTACTTC. The chain joins TRBV5-4 to TRBJ2-7; 10 bases fit TRBD2. Germline CDR1 SGHNT, CDR2 YYREEE (reference sequence). This CDR3 comprises 14 residues. Unmatched junction bases numbered 5, after V lost 4 bases and J lost 4 bases.

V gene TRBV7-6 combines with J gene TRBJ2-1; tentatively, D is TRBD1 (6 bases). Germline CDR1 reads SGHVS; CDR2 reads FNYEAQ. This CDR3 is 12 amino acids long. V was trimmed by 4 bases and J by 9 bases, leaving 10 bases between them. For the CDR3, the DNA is TGTGCCAGCAGCTCCAGACAGGTTGAGCAGTTCTTC. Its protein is CASSSRQVEQFF.